This T cell receptor beta chain was obtained from a study of shared clonotypes between healthy human individuals (dated by TCRdb to 2019 to 2021). Notes on the research overall: The cohort included a few men and a couple of women between 18 and 49 years of age. For each donor, three plates each were used for CD4 naive and CD4 memory, two plates were used for CD8 naive, and one plate was used for CD8 memory. To estimate repertoire size and how much clonotypes are shared between individuals, the study performed deep sequencing of blood TCR repertoires from a handful of healthy adults. Libraries were prepared and TCR repertoires were sequenced by different laboratories using diverse techniques, in order to increase sequencing depth and limit assay-specific biases. Between about 0.9 and 9 billion PBMCs per donor were obtained by leukapheresis. What the authors observed across the whole study: Only blood was sampled, and tissue TCR repertoires likely differ from those in blood. Rarefaction of sorted-subset datasets indicated incomplete sequencing despite the large sequencing depth. Compared with non-shared clonotypes, the clonotypes found in all four sorted-subset donors had higher generation probabilities. Naive subsets generally had larger estimated clonotype richness than memory subsets. Based on pairwise subsampling, the degree of clonotype sharing among donors was expected to be affected by sequencing depth. The small number of donors limited the genetic and exposure-history diversity represented. About 5% of naive CD4, around 3.6% of naive CD8, 2.3% of memory CD4, and approximately 0.4% of memory CD8 clonotypes were shared across a few donors.

TCR CDR3 regions were amplified from genomic DNA by multiplex PCR using the deep immunoSEQ assay. Genomic DNA extracted from each cell subset was distributed evenly over all wells of several immunoSEQ 96-well plates, and each plate served as one replicate. For sorted subsets, 200 to 250 ng of genomic DNA, equivalent to 25,000 to 35,000 T cell genomes, went into each replicate PCR. The purified libraries were quantified using a Qubit 3.0 fluorometer, sized with a Bioanalyzer 2100, and then quantified again using the KAPA Library Quantification kit. Every immunoSEQ 96-well plate was sequenced on a dedicated single-read 150-cycle Illumina NextSeq 550 flow cell. As for how the authors treated the data: The immunoSEQ output contained only junctional sequences without quality scores, so filtering could not match that applied to full-length reads. Sequences were annotated with PyIR, a Python wrapper for IgBLAST v1.9, using IMGT germline references to assign V/J genes and CDR3. Reads were filtered out if the reads had weak V/J assignments (E-value above 1e-6), no CDR3, stop codons, out-of-frame junctions, or ambiguous translated residues. A V3J clonotype was defined by an identical inferred V gene, J gene, and CDR3 amino acid sequence. Percentage overlap between repertoires was computed as shared unique clonotypes divided by the size of the smaller repertoire. Three approaches were used to assess repertoire richness: RTK rarefaction, the Chao1 estimator, and Recon v2.1 estimates of unobserved clonotypes. For all TCRbeta clonotypes obtained by the gDNA method from a few donors, generation probabilities were computed with OLGA. In its TCRdb copy, this immuneACCESS table keeps in-frame sequences only and misses some clones. Where compared with another copy, unresolved V genes explain less than half of these, and the others have no known cause. Clonal size and the V and J genes are those of that table, whereas D and trimming came from the DNA. The sample table lists about 2 million clones, 90% to 95% of them with a count of one. Under 0.15% of the sample goes to the ten largest clones.

V and J lose 4 bases and 0 bases, and a span of 13 bases separates them. The CDR3 contains 16 residues, cysteine and phenylalanine counted. Kept here is only the CDR3 DNA, which spans 48 bases and is read in frame from base 1. The germline V gene encodes CDR1 LNHDA and CDR2 SQIVND (reference sequence). Notes on this clone: The antigen it recognizes is unknown. Base qualities were left out, and no much larger clone turns up one base away.

Donors were healthy HIV-negative adults with no recently reported acute infections or vaccinations. All donors were Caucasian adults living in Nashville, Tennessee, USA. CD4+ T cells were enriched by magnetic negative selection; naive cells were then positively selected on CD45RA, and the negative fraction formed the memory subset. Blood was obtained by leukapheresis, after which PBMCs were separated by Ficoll-Histopaque density gradient centrifugation and cryopreserved in liquid nitrogen vapor phase. Purity and quantity of every magnetically sorted T cell population were checked by analytical flow cytometry. Genomic DNA was isolated from each sorted fraction and quantified by UV absorbance on a Nanodrop 2000c.

Material: naive CD4+ T cells sorted from blood. Interpreted using the paper, the cell subset or site label stands for: CD45RA+ positively selected. This clonotype was sampled from a man aged 18-30 years in good health. The rearrangement joined TRBV19 to TRBJ1-5, and the D gene may be TRBD1, 5 bases matching. At the DNA level, the sequence is TGTGCCAGTAGTACGTTTCAGGGTTATAGCAATCAGCCCCAGCATTTT. Its translation reads: CASSTFQGYSNQPQHF.